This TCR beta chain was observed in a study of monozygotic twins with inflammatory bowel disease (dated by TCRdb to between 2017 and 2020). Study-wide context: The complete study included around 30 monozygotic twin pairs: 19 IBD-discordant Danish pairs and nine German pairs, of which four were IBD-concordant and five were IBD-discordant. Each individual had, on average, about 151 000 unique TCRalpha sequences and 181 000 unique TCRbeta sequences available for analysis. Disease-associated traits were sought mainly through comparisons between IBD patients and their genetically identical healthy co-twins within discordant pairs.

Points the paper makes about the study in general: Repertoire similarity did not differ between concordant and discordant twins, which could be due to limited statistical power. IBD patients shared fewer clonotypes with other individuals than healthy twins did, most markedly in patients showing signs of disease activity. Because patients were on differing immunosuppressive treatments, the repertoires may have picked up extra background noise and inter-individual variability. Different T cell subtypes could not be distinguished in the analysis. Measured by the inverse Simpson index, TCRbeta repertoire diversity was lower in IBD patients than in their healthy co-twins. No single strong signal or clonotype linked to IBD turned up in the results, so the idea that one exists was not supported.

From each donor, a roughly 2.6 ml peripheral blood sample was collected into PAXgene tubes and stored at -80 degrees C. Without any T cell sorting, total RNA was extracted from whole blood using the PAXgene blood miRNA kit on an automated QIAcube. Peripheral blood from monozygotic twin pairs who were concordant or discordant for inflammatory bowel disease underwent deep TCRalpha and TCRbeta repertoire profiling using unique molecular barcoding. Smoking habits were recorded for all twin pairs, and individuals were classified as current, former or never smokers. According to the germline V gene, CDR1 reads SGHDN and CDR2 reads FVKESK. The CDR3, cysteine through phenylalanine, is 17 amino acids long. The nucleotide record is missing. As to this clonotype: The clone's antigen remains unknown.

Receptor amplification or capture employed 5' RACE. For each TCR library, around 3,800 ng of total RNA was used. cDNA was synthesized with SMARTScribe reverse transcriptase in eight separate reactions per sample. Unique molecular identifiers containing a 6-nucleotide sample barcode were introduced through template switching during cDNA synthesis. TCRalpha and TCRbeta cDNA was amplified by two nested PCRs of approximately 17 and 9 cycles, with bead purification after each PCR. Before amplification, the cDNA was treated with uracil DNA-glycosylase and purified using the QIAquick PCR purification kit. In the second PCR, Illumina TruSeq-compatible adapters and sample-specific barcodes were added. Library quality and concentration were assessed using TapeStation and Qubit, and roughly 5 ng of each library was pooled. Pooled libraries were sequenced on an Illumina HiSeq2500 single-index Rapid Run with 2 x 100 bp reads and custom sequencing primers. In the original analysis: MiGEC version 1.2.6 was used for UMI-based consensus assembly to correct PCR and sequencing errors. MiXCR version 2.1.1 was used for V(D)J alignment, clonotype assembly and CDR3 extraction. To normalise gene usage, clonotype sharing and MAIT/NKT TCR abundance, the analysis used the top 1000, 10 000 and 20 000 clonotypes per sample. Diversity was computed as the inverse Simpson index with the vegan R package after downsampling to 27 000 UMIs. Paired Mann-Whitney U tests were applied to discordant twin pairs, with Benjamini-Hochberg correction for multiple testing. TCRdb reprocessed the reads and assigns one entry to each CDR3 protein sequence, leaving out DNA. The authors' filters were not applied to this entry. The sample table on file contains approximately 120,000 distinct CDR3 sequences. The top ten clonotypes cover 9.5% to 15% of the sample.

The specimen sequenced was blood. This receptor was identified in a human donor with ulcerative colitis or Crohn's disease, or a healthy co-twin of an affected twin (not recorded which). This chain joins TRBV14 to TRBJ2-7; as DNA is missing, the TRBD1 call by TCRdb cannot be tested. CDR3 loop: CASSQGTGLASAYEQYF.